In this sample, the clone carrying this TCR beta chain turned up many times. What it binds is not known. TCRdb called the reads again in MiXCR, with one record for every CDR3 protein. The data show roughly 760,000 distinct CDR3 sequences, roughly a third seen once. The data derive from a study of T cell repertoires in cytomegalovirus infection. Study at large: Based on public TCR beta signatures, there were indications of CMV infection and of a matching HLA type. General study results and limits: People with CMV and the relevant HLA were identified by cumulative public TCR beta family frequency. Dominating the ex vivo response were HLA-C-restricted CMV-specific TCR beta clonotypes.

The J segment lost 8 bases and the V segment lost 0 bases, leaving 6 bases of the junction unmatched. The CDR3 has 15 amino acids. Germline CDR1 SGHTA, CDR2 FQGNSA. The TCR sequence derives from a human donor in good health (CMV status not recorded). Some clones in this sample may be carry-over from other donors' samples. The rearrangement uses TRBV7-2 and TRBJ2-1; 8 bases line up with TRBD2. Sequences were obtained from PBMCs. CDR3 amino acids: CASSLAAGGGDEQFF. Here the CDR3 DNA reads TGTGCCAGCAGCTTAGCGGCGGGGGGAGGGGATGAGCAGTTCTTC.